This TCR beta chain originates from a study of regulatory T cells in long-lasting Graves disease. This sample's time point: persistent/refractory GD, antithyroid drugs over 5 years with positive TRAb. After RNA was extracted from PBMCs, the TCR library was made from it. iRepertoire HTBI primers and Arm-PCR of CDR3 regions built TCR beta libraries. TCRdb used MiXCR to reprocess the multiplex PCR reads, holding one entry per CDR3 protein. The table includes approximately 290,000 distinct CDR3 sequences, 22% detected once. Germline V CDR1 and CDR2: SGHAT, FQNNGV. V lost 5 bases to trimming and J lost 0 bases, with 14 bases between them. The CDR3 runs to 16 residues.

The V and J genes are TRBV11-2 and TRBJ2-1; the D gene is possibly TRBD2 (6 bases). The receptor's source is a female donor with Graves disease. The sequenced sample was peripheral blood mononuclear cells (PBMCs), obtained when the disease was refractory, from a patient treated with antithyroid drugs. The CDR3 protein is CASSPGGTPSYNEQFF. The CDR3 region has the DNA TGTGCCAGCAGCCCGGGCGGGACCCCCTCCTACAATGAGCAGTTCTTC.